This T cell receptor (beta chain) was observed in a study of T cell responses to AZD1222 COVID-19 vaccine. Points from the study as a whole: Targets within unmutated variant regions were reportedly found for nearly half of spike-specific TCRs.

From germline, CDR1 is SEHNR and CDR2 FQNEAQ (reference sequence). Trimming removed 1 base from V and 8 bases from J, with 17 bases in between. The length of the CDR3 is 15 residues. This clone appeared once. The target antigen is unknown. TCRdb's copy holds only in-frame clones and misses some; the assay was immunoSEQ multiplex PCR. Here the sample spans some 120,000 clones, 94% being singletons. Sequences were derived from peripheral blood, sampled on day 0 of AZD1222 vaccination. The gene calls are TRBV7-9 and TRBJ1-2; no definite D call. The receptor's source is an adult in good health. CDR3 sequence: CASSLGSTALEGYTF. The CDR3 DNA reads as TGTGCCAGCAGCTTAGGGTCGACCGCCCTGGAGGGCTACACCTTC.